The 18 T cell receptor beta chains below come from one sample, sequenced in a study of shared clonotypes between healthy human individuals. Only CD45RO-negative cells positively selected for CCR7 counted as naive CD8 cells, so terminally differentiated effector memory CD45RA+ cells were excluded. Profiling relied on immunoSEQ multiplex PCR, and the TCRdb table lists in-frame clones only, not all of them. This table has about 2.1 million clones, 85% to 95% appearing once. Material for sequencing was naive CD8+ T cells from PBMCs. All receptors come from a man aged 18 to 29 in good health. Some clones in this sample may be carry-over from other donors' samples.

The V call is TRBV7-4, the J call TRBJ1-4; D is perhaps TRBD1 (6 bases). The ends were cut back, 1 base at V and 3 bases at J, with 9 bases in the middle. The CDR3 is made up of 15 amino acids. The germline CDR1 and CDR2 sequences are SGHVT and SQSDAQ. CDR3 residues: CASSLGTVPNEKLFF. CDR3 coding DNA: TGTGCCAGCAGCTTAGGGACAGTCCCTAATGAAAAACTGTTTTTT.

The V call is TRBV28, the J call TRBJ1-5, with D maybe TRBD1 (5 bases). In germline, CDR1 is MDHEN, CDR2 SYDVKM. The CDR3 has 14 residues. V gave up 5 bases and J gave up 3 bases, with 11 bases separating them. The CDR3 region is CASSGGGVNQPQHF. The CDR3 DNA reads as TGTGCCAGCAGTGGGGGGGGAGTCAATCAGCCCCAGCATTTT.

As to this clone: At the DNA level, this CDR3 is encoded by other sequences in the same sample as well. This rearrangement joins TRBV27 to TRBJ2-7, with D possibly TRBD2 on 5 matching bases. This CDR3 has 12 residues. Per the germline V gene, CDR1 is MNHEY and CDR2 is SMNVEV (reference sequence). V was shortened by 2 bases and J by 6 bases, with 8 bases between the two germline ends. In nucleotides, the CDR3 is TGTGCCAGCAGTTTAATCGGAGGCGAGCAGTACTTC. This translates into CASSLIGGEQYF.

The chain carries TRBV12-5 and TRBJ2-5, with 8 bases fitting TRBD2. The CDR3 spans 17 residues. CDR1 LGHNT and CDR2 FRNRAP come from the germline V gene. With 3 bases clipped from V and 7 bases from J, the junction kept 16 bases outside the gene matches. In DNA, the CDR3 is TGTGCTAGTGGTTTATCCGGGACTAGGGTTGATGGGGGGACCCAGTACTTC. Amino acid sequence: CASGLSGTRVDGGTQYF. Looking up the rest from reference TRBV12-5 and TRBJ2-5 gives the full variable domain: DARVTQTPRHKVTEMGQEVTMRCQPILGHNTVFWYRQTMMQGLELLAYFRNRAPLDDSGMPKDRFSAEMPDATLATLKIQPSEPRDSAVYFCASGLSGTRVDGGTQYFGPGTRLLVL.

For this clone: The same CDR3 also results from other DNA sequences found in this sample. V and J are TRBV20-1 and TRBJ2-7; unclear D gene. Looked up from germline, CDR1 is DFQATT and CDR2 is SNEGSKA (reference sequence). Trimming removed 2 bases from V and 4 bases from J, with 6 bases in between. There are 11 residues in the CDR3. CDR3 protein: CSARSPYEQYF. The CDR3 DNA reads TGCAGTGCTAGATCTCCGTACGAGCAGTACTTC.

The V and J genes are TRBV29-1 and TRBJ1-4; 10 positions match TRBD1. The CDR3 has 14 residues. CDR1 is SQVTM, CDR2 ANQGSEA, per germline. The trim removed 6 bases at V and 8 bases at J, leaving 9 bases unmatched. The CDR3 DNA reads TGCAGCGTAGGGACAGGGGAACGGGGCGAAAAACTGTTTTTT. It encodes CSVGTGERGEKLFF. The full variable domain, completed using reference TRBV29-1 and TRBJ1-4, is SAVISQKPSRDICQRGTSLTIQCQVDSQVTMMFWYRQQPGQSLTLIATANQGSEATYESGFVIDKFPISRPNLTFSTLTVSNMSPEDSSIYLCSVGTGERGEKLFFGSGTQLSVL.

The J gene is TRBJ1-1, the V gene TRBV27; possible D gene TRBD1, 6 bases. The V and J ends lost 1 base and 7 bases respectively, with 16 bases between them. Germline lookup yields CDR1 MNHEY and CDR2 SMNVEV (reference sequence). The CDR3 runs 15 residues. The CDR3 loop is CASSLWAGQNLEAFF. For the CDR3, the DNA is TGTGCCAGCAGTTTATGGGCTGGACAGAACCTTGAAGCTTTCTTT.

This chain joins TRBV7-9 and TRBJ2-7; D may match TRBD1 or TRBD2 (7 bases each). With 3 bases removed from V and 6 bases from J, the gap between germline ends came to 9 bases. The CDR3 totals 12 residues. The germline gives CDR1 SEHNR, CDR2 FQNEAQ (reference sequence). CDR3 sequence reads: CASSFRGGEQYF. The CDR3 nucleotides are TGTGCCAGCAGCTTCAGGGGGGGCGAGCAGTACTTC.

The chain has TRBV28 and TRBJ2-2; 8 bases fit TRBD1. CDR3 length equals 15 residues. Germline CDR1 is MDHEN and CDR2 is SYDVKM. Trimming cost V 4 bases and J 1 base; bases outside gene matches: 2. The CDR3 DNA follows: TGTGCCAGCAGTTCCGGGACAGGGAACACCGGGGAGCTGTTTTTT. Its translation is CASSSGTGNTGELFF.

The gene calls are TRBV6-6 and TRBJ1-2, with D possibly being TRBD1 (6 bases). This CDR3 has 13 residues. The ends were cut back, 8 bases at V and 3 bases at J, with 13 bases in the middle. Germline V lookup: CDR1 MNHNY, CDR2 SVGAGI (reference sequence). The CDR3 bases are TGTGCCAGCGGCCAACAGGGCGACTATGGCTACACCTTC. Translating it yields CASGQQGDYGYTF.

This clone occurred a few times. The gene calls are TRBV9 and TRBJ1-1; 10 positions match TRBD1. V lost 2 bases to trimming and J lost 2 bases; unmatched junction nucleotides: 9. The length of the CDR3 is 17 residues. Per germline, CDR1 SGDLS and CDR2 YYNGEE. CDR3 sequence reads: CASSVDRGQMKNTEAFF. In nucleotides, the CDR3 is TGTGCCAGCAGCGTCGACAGGGGGCAAATGAAAAACACTGAAGCTTTCTTT. The full variable domain, completed using reference TRBV9 and TRBJ1-1, is DSGVTQTPKHLITATGQRVTLRCSPRSGDLSVYWYQQSLDQGLQFLIQYYNGEERAKGNILERFSAQQFPDLHSELNLSSLELGDSALYFCASSVDRGQMKNTEAFFGQGTRLTVV.

This rearrangement joins TRBV27 to TRBJ2-3; no firm D call. The germline gives CDR1 MNHEY, CDR2 SMNVEV (reference sequence). The CDR3 runs 15 residues. V was clipped by 2 bases and J by 6 bases, with 15 bases between them. DNA of the CDR3: TGTGCCAGCAGTTTACTCGCAACCACAACGGATACGCAGTATTTT. This gives the protein CASSLLATTTDTQYF.

The rearrangement joins TRBV12-5 to TRBJ2-2, with 7 nucleotides matching TRBD1. The CDR3 consists of 17 residues. J lost 8 bases, V lost 0 bases, and 12 bases had no gene match. Looked up from germline, CDR1 is LGHNT and CDR2 is FRNRAP. The CDR3 nucleotides are TGTGCTAGTGGTTTGGTGAACAGGGGTTCAGTAAATGGGGAGCTGTTTTTT. This codes for CASGLVNRGSVNGELFF.

The chain uses TRBV9 and TRBJ2-3; tentatively, D is TRBD1 (5 bases). Germline CDR1 SGDLS, CDR2 YYNGEE. The CDR3 runs to 14 residues. V lost 3 bases, J lost 2 bases, and 10 bases lay in between. CDR3 coding DNA: TGTGCCAGCAGCGCATGGGGCAACACAGATACGCAGTATTTT. Its protein product is CASSAWGNTDTQYF.

The chain has TRBV6-1 and TRBJ1-2; 7 bases align to TRBD1. The V gene end was trimmed by 6 bases and the J gene end by 3 bases; junction bases not matched to a gene: 4. This CDR3 comprises 13 residues. CDR1 MNHNS and CDR2 SASEGT come from the germline V gene. The CDR3 DNA sequence: TGTGCCAGCAGCAGTCAGGGGGACTATGGCTACACCTTC. Its translation: CASSSQGDYGYTF.

CDR3: CASRVGQGVSREQFF. The DNA of the CDR3 is TGTGCCAGCAGAGTAGGGCAGGGGGTTTCGCGTGAGCAGTTCTTC. The gene calls are TRBV27 and TRBJ2-1; 7 nucleotides match TRBD1. The V and J ends lost 6 bases and 9 bases, in that order; junction bases with no gene match: 14. CDR1 MNHEY and CDR2 SMNVEV come from the germline V gene (reference sequence). The CDR3 has 15 residues.

The CDR3 sequence is CASSLRSVSSYNEQFF. For the CDR3, the DNA is TGTGCCAGCAGCCTCCGTAGCGTTTCCTCCTACAATGAGCAGTTCTTC. The chain employs TRBV28 and TRBJ2-1, with TRBD2 as a possible D gene (5 bases). This CDR3 is 16 amino acids long. With 6 bases removed from V and 0 bases from J, the gap between germline ends came to 15 bases. Germline CDR1 is MDHEN and CDR2 is SYDVKM.

The gene calls are TRBV7-3 and TRBJ2-7; no clear D gene. The germline V gene encodes CDR1 SGHTA and CDR2 FQGTGA. Trimming left V 2 bases short and J 5 bases short, with 22 bases between. This CDR3 region has 17 residues. The CDR3 region is CASSLLGSPPPLDEQYF. The CDR3 DNA follows: TGTGCCAGCAGCTTACTGGGCAGCCCACCCCCGTTAGACGAGCAGTACTTC.